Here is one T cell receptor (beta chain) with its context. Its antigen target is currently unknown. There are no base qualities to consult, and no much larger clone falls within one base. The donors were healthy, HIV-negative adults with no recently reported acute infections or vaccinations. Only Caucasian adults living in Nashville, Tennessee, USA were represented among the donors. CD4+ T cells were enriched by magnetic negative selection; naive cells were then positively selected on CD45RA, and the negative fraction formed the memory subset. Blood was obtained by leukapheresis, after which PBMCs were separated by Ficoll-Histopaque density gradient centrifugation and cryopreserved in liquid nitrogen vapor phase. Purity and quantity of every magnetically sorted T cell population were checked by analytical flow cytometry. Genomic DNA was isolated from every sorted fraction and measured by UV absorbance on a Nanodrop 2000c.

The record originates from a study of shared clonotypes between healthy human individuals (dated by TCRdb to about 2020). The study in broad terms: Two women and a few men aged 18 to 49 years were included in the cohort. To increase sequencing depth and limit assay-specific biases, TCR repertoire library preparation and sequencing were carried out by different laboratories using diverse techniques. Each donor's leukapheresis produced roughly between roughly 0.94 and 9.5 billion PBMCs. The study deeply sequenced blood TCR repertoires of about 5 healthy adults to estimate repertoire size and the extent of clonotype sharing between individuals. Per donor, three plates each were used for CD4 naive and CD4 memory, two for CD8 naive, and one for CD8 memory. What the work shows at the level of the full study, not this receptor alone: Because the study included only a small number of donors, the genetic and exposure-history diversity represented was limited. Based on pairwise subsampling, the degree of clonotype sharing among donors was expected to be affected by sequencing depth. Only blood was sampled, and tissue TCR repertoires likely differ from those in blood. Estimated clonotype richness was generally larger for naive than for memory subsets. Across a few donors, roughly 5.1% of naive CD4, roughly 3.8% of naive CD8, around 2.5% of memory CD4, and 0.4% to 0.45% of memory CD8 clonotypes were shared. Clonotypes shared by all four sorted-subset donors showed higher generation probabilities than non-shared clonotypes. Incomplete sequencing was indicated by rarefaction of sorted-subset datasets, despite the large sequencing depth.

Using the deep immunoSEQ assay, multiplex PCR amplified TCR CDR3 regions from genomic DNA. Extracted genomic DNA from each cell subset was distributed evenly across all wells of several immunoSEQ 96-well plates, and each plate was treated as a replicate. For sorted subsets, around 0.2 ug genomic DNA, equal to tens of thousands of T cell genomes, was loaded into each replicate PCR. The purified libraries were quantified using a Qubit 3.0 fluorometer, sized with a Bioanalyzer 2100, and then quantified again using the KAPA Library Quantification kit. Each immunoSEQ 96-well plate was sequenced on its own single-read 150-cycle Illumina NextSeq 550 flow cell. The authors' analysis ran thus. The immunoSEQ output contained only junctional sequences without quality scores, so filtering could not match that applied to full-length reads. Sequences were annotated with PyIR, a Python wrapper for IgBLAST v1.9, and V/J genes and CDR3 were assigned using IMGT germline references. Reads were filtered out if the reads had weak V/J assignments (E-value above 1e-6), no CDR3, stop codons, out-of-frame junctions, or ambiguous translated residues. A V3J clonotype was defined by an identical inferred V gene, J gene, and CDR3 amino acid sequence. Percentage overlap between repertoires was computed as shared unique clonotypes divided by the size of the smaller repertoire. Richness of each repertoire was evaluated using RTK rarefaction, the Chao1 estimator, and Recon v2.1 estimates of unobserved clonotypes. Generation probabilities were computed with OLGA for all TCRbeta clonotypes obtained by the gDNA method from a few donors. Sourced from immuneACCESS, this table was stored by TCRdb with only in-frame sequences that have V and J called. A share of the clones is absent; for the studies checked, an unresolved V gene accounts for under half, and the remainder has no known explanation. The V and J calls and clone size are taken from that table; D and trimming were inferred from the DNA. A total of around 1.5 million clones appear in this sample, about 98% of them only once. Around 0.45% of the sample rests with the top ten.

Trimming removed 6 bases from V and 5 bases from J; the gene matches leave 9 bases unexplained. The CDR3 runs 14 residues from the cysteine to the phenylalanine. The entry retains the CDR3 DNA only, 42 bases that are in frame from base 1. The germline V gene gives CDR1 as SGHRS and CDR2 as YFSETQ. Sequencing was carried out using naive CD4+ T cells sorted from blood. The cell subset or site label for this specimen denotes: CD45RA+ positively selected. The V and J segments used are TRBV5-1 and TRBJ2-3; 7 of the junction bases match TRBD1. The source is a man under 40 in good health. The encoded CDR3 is CASMLGTVLDTQYF. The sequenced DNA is TGCGCCAGCATGCTTGGGACAGTCTTAGATACGCAGTATTTT.